Listed here are 16 T cell receptor beta chains from one sample, sequenced in a study of T cells in narcolepsy. Profiled with immunoSEQ multiplex PCR; TCRdb holds only in-frame clones, not every one. The table lists tens of thousands of clones, over 75% of them singletons. Sequenced sample: CD45RA- memory CD4+ T cells from PBMCs. These receptors originate from a human donor with narcolepsy.

V gene TRBV4-3 combines with J gene TRBJ2-1, with D perhaps assigned TRBD1 or TRBD2 (6 bases each). The CDR3 runs 15 residues. Germline values: CDR1 LGHNA, CDR2 YSLEER. The ends were cut back, 2 bases at V and 6 bases at J, with 14 bases in the middle. Written as DNA, the CDR3 is TGCGCCAGCAGCCAAAGGGGGGCGGTGTCCAATGAGCAGTTCTTC. This gives the protein CASSQRGAVSNEQFF.

The J gene is TRBJ2-5, the V gene TRBV28; 9 nucleotides match TRBD2. J was trimmed by 2 bases and V by 6 bases; bases with no gene match: 7. This CDR3 has 15 residues. CDR1 and CDR2 from the germline V gene are MDHEN and SYDVKM. This CDR3 is CASRASGGPQETQYF. Written as DNA, the CDR3 is TGTGCCAGCAGGGCAAGCGGGGGGCCTCAAGAGACCCAGTACTTC.

The rearrangement joins TRBV7-9 to TRBJ2-3, with D possibly matching TRBD2 (6 bases). V was cut by 4 bases and J by 4 bases, with 24 bases left in between. The germline CDR1 and CDR2 sequences are SEHNR and FQNEAQ (reference sequence). This CDR3 contains 18 residues. The CDR3 DNA reads TGTGCCAGCAGCTCAACGCCGGGACTGAGTACTAAGTCAGATACGCAGTATTTT. Residues: CASSSTPGLSTKSDTQYF.

This clone appeared a few times. J is TRBJ2-1 and V is TRBV5-1, with D unclear. Germline CDR1 reads SGHRS; CDR2 reads YFSETQ. V lost 1 base to trimming and J lost 9 bases, with 11 bases between them. This CDR3 is 13 amino acids long. CDR3 sequence (DNA): TGCGCCAGCAGCTTGATACCAGACGGTGAGCAGTTCTTC. It translates to CASSLIPDGEQFF.

This chain links TRBV4-2 with TRBJ2-5, with TRBD2 identical over 10 bases. The CDR3 is made up of 16 amino acids. Germline V gives CDR1 LGHNA, CDR2 YNFKEQ. Unmatched junction bases numbered 6, after V lost 1 base and J lost 4 bases. For the CDR3, the DNA is TGTGCCAGCAGCCAAGCCGGGAGCGGGGGGGGAGAGACCCAGTACTTC. Translated: CASSQAGSGGGETQYF.

This clone is a singleton in its sample. This chain joins TRBV11-3 and TRBJ1-1; unclear D gene. The germline V gene encodes CDR1 SGHNT and CDR2 YENEEA. V shed 6 bases and J shed 7 bases, with 12 bases lying between them. This CDR3 is built from 12 residues. The CDR3 here is CASSQSPGEAFF. The DNA for the CDR3 is TGTGCCAGCAGTCAAAGTCCGGGTGAAGCTTTCTTT.

This rearrangement joins TRBV9 to TRBJ1-1; no reliable D call. The CDR3 is 16 residues long. V shed 0 bases and J shed 7 bases, with 19 bases lying between them. Germline V gives CDR1 SGDLS, CDR2 YYNGEE. CDR3 sequence reads: CASSVGIMALTGEAFF. In nucleotides, the CDR3 is TGTGCCAGCAGCGTAGGGATAATGGCCTTGACCGGTGAAGCTTTCTTT.

V is TRBV19 and J is TRBJ2-5, with a weak D call TRBD1 (5 bases). The closer fit of TRBJ2-7 to the DNA end suggests the J call may be wrong. Germline V CDR1 and CDR2: LNHDA, SQIVND (reference sequence). The CDR3 consists of 13 residues. In DNA form, the CDR3 reads TGTGCCAGTAACGGGCAGGGCTCATACGAGCAGTACTTC. It encodes CASNGQGSYEQYF.

The V gene is TRBV2, the J gene TRBJ1-1; D perhaps matches TRBD1 (6 bases). V was cut by 6 bases and J by 6 bases, with 14 bases left in between. Germline assignment: CDR1 SNHLY and CDR2 FYNNEI. There are 13 residues in the CDR3. In nucleotides, the CDR3 is TGTGCCAGCAGCAGGACAGAATTCGCTGAAGCTTTCTTT. This codes for CASSRTEFAEAFF. The variable domain in full, with the rest retrieved from reference TRBV2 and TRBJ1-1, is EPEVTQTPSHQVTQMGQEVILRCVPISNHLYFYWYRQILGQKVEFLVSFYNNEISEKSEIFDDQFSVERPDGSNFTLKIRSTKLEDSAMYFCASSRTEFAEAFFGQGTRLTVV.

The table lists this clone with a count of one. The genes are TRBV30 and TRBJ2-4, with TRBD2 as a possible D gene (6 bases). The germline V gene encodes CDR1 GTSNPN and CDR2 SVGIG (reference sequence). The V and J ends lost 2 bases and 1 base respectively, with 12 bases between them. The CDR3 spans 15 residues. The CDR3 is CAWSPTRGAKNIQYF. CDR3 nucleotide sequence: TGTGCCTGGAGTCCGACTCGGGGGGCCAAAAACATTCAGTACTTC.

V and J are TRBV5-1 and TRBJ2-3, with 10 bases that match TRBD2. The CDR3 spans 15 residues. Germline values: CDR1 SGHRS, CDR2 YFSETQ. V shed 0 bases and J 8 bases; nucleotides not matched to a gene: 6. The CDR3 region is CASSLEAGGLGTQYF. The CDR3 bases are TGCGCCAGCAGCTTGGAAGCGGGGGGGCTTGGTACGCAGTATTTT.

This clone is a singleton in its sample. J is TRBJ1-5 and V is TRBV7-3; 9 nucleotides line up with TRBD1. J gave up 4 bases and V 1 base, and 8 bases lay outside the gene matches. The CDR3 has 17 residues. Per the germline V gene, CDR1 is SGHTA and CDR2 is FQGTGA. CDR3 protein: CASSLRGTGFSNQPQHF. CDR3 sequence (DNA): TGTGCCAGCAGCTTAAGAGGGACAGGGTTTAGTAATCAGCCCCAGCATTTT.

The chain is built from TRBV19 and TRBJ2-2, with TRBD2 matching over 7 bases. There are 14 residues in the CDR3. J lost 4 bases, V lost 6 bases, and 5 bases had no gene match. Germline CDR1 is LNHDA and CDR2 is SQIVND (reference sequence). CDR3 in DNA: TGTGCCAGTAGATCGGGGGGACGCACCGGGGAGCTGTTTTTT. Amino acid sequence: CASRSGGRTGELFF.

The DNA for the CDR3 is TGTGCCAGTAGTAGGGCAGGGTCCCCGAACACTGAAGCTTTCTTT. The encoded protein is CASSRAGSPNTEAFF. The chain joins TRBV19 to TRBJ1-1, with D perhaps matching TRBD1 (5 bases). With 4 bases removed from V and 1 base from J, the gap between germline ends came to 13 bases. This CDR3 is 15 amino acids long. From germline, CDR1 is LNHDA and CDR2 SQIVND (reference sequence).

This chain connects TRBV6-4 to TRBJ1-6; D may be TRBD1 (6 bases). CDR3 length: 13 residues. Germline assignment: CDR1 MRHNA and CDR2 SNTAGT. Deletions cut 4 bases from V and 10 bases from J, with 11 bases between. Here the CDR3 reads CASSAEGGSPLHF. The DNA of the CDR3 is TGTGCCAGCAGTGCTGAGGGGGGGTCACCCCTCCACTTT.

The gene calls are TRBV7-2 and TRBJ2-7, with D unclear. The CDR3 sequence is 14 residues long. V lost 0 bases and J 0 bases, leaving 6 bases between the germline ends. The germline gives CDR1 SGHTA, CDR2 FQGNSA. The CDR3: CASSLAESSYEQYF. CDR3 sequence (DNA): TGTGCCAGCAGCTTAGCTGAGAGCTCCTACGAGCAGTACTTC.